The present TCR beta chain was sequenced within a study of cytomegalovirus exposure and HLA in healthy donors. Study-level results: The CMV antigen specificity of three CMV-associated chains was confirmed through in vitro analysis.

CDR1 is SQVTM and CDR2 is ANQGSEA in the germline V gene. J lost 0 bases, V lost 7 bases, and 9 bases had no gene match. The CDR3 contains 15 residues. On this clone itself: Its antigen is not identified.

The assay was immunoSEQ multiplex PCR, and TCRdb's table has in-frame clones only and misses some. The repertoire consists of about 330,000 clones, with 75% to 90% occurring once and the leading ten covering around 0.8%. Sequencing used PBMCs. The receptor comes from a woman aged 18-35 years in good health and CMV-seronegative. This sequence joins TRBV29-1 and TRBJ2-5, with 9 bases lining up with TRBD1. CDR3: CSARIRDRDQETQYF. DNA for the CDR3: TGCAGCGCAAGAATCCGGGACAGGGACCAAGAGACCCAGTACTTC.